The 2 T cell receptor beta chains in this list originate from one sample, sequenced in a study of regulatory T cells in long-lasting Graves disease. Building of the TCR beta libraries involved iRepertoire HTBI primers and Arm-PCR of CDR3 regions. TCRdb used MiXCR to reprocess the multiplex PCR reads, holding one entry per CDR3 protein. The table records about 610,000 distinct CDR3 sequences, 16% of them present only once. Described time point: newly diagnosed GD, antithyroid drugs for less than 3 months. The TCR library was made from RNA extracted from PBMCs. Separately, the same data were catalogued under a study of T cells in Graves' hyperthyroidism and ophthalmopathy.

The starting material was peripheral blood mononuclear cells (PBMCs), obtained at new diagnosis, from a patient treated with antithyroid drugs. The receptor source for this set is a man younger than 35 with Graves disease.

This clonotype was picked up a small number of times. V and J are TRBV6-1 and TRBJ2-5, with TRBD1 as a possible D gene (5 bases). CDR1 and CDR2 from the germline V gene are MNHNS and SASEGT. CDR3 length: 19 amino acids. The V and J ends lost 6 bases and 1 base respectively, with 27 bases between them. The chain's CDR3 is CASRTAQAPGRVGQETQYF. CDR3 DNA: TGTGCCAGCAGGACCGCGCAGGCACCCGGCAGGGTTGGCCAAGAGACCCAGTACTTC.

This clonotype was seen ten or more times. An end of the junction differs from the germline gene, which may be a read error. The gene calls are TRBV7-2 and TRBJ1-5; no definite D call. CDR1 is SGHTA, CDR2 FQGNSA, per germline. The CDR3 sequence is 13 residues long. The CDR3 DNA reads as TGTGCCAGCGGCTTCGGGTACAATCAGCCCCAGCATTTT. Amino acid sequence: CASGFGYNQPQHF.